The 30 T cell receptor beta chains below all came from one sample that was sequenced in a study of spatial heterogeneity in lung cancer. Specified time point: sample taken at primary tumor resection. The authors sequenced whole RNA from tumor, nontumor lung or frozen PBMC without sorting. Using its own MiXCR run on the 5' RACE reads, TCRdb lists one record per CDR3 protein. The sample contains about 48,000 distinct CDR3 sequences, less than 5.5% of which appear only once. Sequenced here: PBMCs, sampled at surgery. Every receptor here comes from a male donor with early-stage non-small cell lung cancer.

This clonotype was seen repeatedly, ten times or more. The chain has TRBV13 and TRBJ1-4, with D unresolved. Germline CDR1 is PRHDT and CDR2 is FYEKMQ (reference sequence). Trimming cost V 4 bases and J 7 bases, with 16 bases left between them. The CDR3 sequence is 15 residues long. CDR3 loop: CASSSVSGRGEKLFF. CDR3 DNA sequence: TGTGCCAGCAGCTCCGTGAGTGGGCGAGGTGAAAAACTGTTTTTT.

This chain joins TRBV15 and TRBJ2-1, with 9 positions matching TRBD2. V shed 1 base and J 3 bases; nucleotides not matched to a gene: 4. The CDR3 runs 16 residues. Germline V gene lookup returns CDR1 LNHNV and CDR2 YYDKDF (reference sequence). CDR3 in DNA: TGTGCCACCAGCAGAGTTGGAGCGGGAGGCTACAATGAGCAGTTCTTC. It codes for CATSRVGAGGYNEQFF.

This clonotype appeared a few times. The chain uses TRBV3-1 and TRBJ2-1, with 11 positions matching TRBD1. In germline, CDR1 is LGHDT, CDR2 YNNKEL (reference sequence). Trimming took 4 bases from V and 5 from J; bases not matched to a gene: 4. The CDR3 is 15 amino acids. The CDR3 DNA reads TGTGCCAGCAGCCCCCGGGACAGGGGGAACAATGAGCAGTTCTTC. Translating it yields CASSPRDRGNNEQFF.

In its sample, this clonotype was seen a few times. The chain combines TRBV19 with TRBJ2-2, with 10 positions matching TRBD2. Germline-derived CDR1 and CDR2 are LNHDA and SQIVND (reference sequence). V was pared by 4 bases and J by 7 bases, with 12 bases of the junction left unmatched. The length of the CDR3 is 17 residues. In DNA, the CDR3 is TGTGCCAGTAGTAAGATGTGGTCTAGCGGGAGTAGCGGGGAGCTGTTTTTT. Its translation: CASSKMWSSGSSGELFF.

In this sample, this clonotype turned up many times. The J gene is TRBJ2-1, the V gene TRBV9; TRBD2 aligns across 12 bases. V lost 4 bases to trimming and J lost 4 bases; unmatched junction nucleotides: 12. In germline, CDR1 is SGDLS, CDR2 YYNGEE. The CDR3 runs to 18 residues. This CDR3 is CASSPSSGRAAGYNEQFF. In nucleotides, the CDR3 is TGTGCCAGCAGCCCTTCTAGCGGGAGGGCCGCGGGATACAATGAGCAGTTCTTC.

This clonotype has at least ten counts. V usage is TRBV18 and J usage is TRBJ2-3; 10 positions match TRBD2. The V gene's germline CDR1 is KGHSH and CDR2 LQKENI. With 1 base clipped from V and 1 base from J, the junction kept 5 bases outside the gene matches. This CDR3 region has 17 residues. The DNA for the CDR3 is TGTGCCAGCTCACCACGTATAGCGGGAGGACGCACAGATACGCAGTATTTT. Its translation: CASSPRIAGGRTDTQYF.

This clonotype was seen repeatedly, ten times or more. This chain joins TRBV27 and TRBJ1-1; D ambiguous. The ends were cut back, 3 bases at V and 2 bases at J, with 10 bases in the middle. Germline-derived CDR1 and CDR2 are MNHEY and SMNVEV (reference sequence). CDR3 size: 14 residues. The DNA of the CDR3 is TGTGCCAGCAGTTTCTCCAGCTATAACACTGAAGCTTTCTTT. This gives the protein CASSFSSYNTEAFF.

This clonotype was detected ten times or more. The J gene is TRBJ2-5, the V gene TRBV6-5; either TRBD1 or TRBD2 may fit D (5 bases each). Between the trimmed V and J ends, which lost 2 bases and 2 bases, there was a span of 9 bases. Germline CDR1 reads MNHEY; CDR2 reads SVGAGI. The CDR3 is 14 residues long. CDR3 nucleotide sequence: TGTGCCAGCAGTTACGGGACGTCGCAAGAGACCCAGTACTTC. Its translation is CASSYGTSQETQYF.

This clonotype was seen at least ten times. The rearrangement links TRBV6-1 to TRBJ1-5; TRBD1 agrees at 7 bases. The junction had 11 bases not matched to a gene; V was cut back by 6 bases and J by 6 bases. Germline CDR1 reads MNHNS; CDR2 reads SASEGT. The length of the CDR3 is 15 residues. CDR3 sequence reads: CASRLSDRDGQPQHF. The CDR3 nucleotides read TGTGCCAGCAGACTATCTGACAGGGACGGTCAGCCCCAGCATTTT.

Ten or more counts support this clonotype. The rearrangement links TRBV20-1 to TRBJ1-5, with TRBD1 as a possible D gene (5 bases). V was trimmed by 5 bases and J by 5 bases, leaving 16 bases between them. This CDR3 contains 14 residues. From germline, CDR1 is DFQATT and CDR2 SNEGSKA (reference sequence). CDR3 bases: TGCAGTGCTCGGAAAGACGGAGGGGATCAGCCCCAGCATTTT. Amino acid sequence: CSARKDGGDQPQHF.

The sample holds a few counts of this clonotype. The chain links TRBV10-2 to TRBJ2-5; 11 bases line up with TRBD2. J was trimmed by 3 bases and V by 4 bases; bases with no gene match: 10. CDR1 and CDR2 (germline): WSHSY, SAAADI. This CDR3 spans 17 amino acids. The CDR3 region is CASSVRLAGGVEETQYF. As DNA, the CDR3 is TGCGCCAGCAGTGTGAGGCTAGCGGGAGGAGTGGAAGAGACCCAGTACTTC.

This clonotype was seen ten or more times. The chain carries TRBV7-9 and TRBJ2-7; the D is unclear. Germline values: CDR1 SEHNR, CDR2 FQNEAQ (reference sequence). The ends were cut back, 3 bases at V and 0 bases at J, with 6 bases in the middle. The CDR3 runs to 13 residues. The CDR3 reads CASSLTPSYEQYF. CDR3 nucleotide sequence: TGTGCCAGCAGCTTGACGCCCTCCTACGAGCAGTACTTC.

The rearrangement uses TRBV6-1 and TRBJ1-5, with 8 bases aligning to TRBD1. The CDR3 is 15 amino acids. CDR1 MNHNS and CDR2 SASEGT come from the germline V gene. V lost 5 bases and J lost 5; bases outside the gene matches: 8. CDR3 sequence reads: CASSPQTGEYQPQHF. The DNA of the CDR3 is TGTGCCAGCAGTCCACAGACAGGGGAATATCAGCCCCAGCATTTT.

This clonotype occurred a few times. The chain carries TRBV20-1 and TRBJ2-7; 10 bases align to TRBD1. The CDR3 extends over 13 amino acids. CDR1 DFQATT and CDR2 SNEGSKA come from the germline V gene (reference sequence). V was pared by 6 bases and J by 2 bases, with 4 bases of the junction left unmatched. CDR3 nucleotides: TGCAGTGCAAGGACAGGGGGAACCTACGAGCAGTACTTC. Residues: CSARTGGTYEQYF.

This clonotype occurred many times. The gene calls are TRBV12-3 or TRBV12-4 and TRBJ1-1; D is unresolved. Trimming removed 2 bases from V and 6 bases from J, with 7 bases in between. The CDR3 is 12 residues long. Here the CDR3 reads CASSLYLPEAFF. The CDR3, as DNA: TGTGCCAGCAGTTTATATCTCCCTGAAGCTTTCTTT.

This clonotype was seen more than once but under ten times. This chain links TRBV5-1 with TRBJ1-3; maybe TRBD1 (5 bases). Germline V gives CDR1 SGHRS, CDR2 YFSETQ. This CDR3 region has 16 residues. The V and J ends lost 0 bases and 2 bases respectively, with 12 bases between them. DNA of the CDR3: TGCGCCAGCAGCTTGGGGGCGTCGGGACCTGGAAACACCATATATTTT. Translating gives CASSLGASGPGNTIYF. The full variable domain, in which reference TRBV5-1 and TRBJ1-3 provide the parts outside the CDR3, is KAGVTQTPRYLIKTRGQQVTLSCSPISGHRSVSWYQQTPGQGLQFLFEYFSETQRNKGNFPGRFSGRQFSNSRSEMNVSTLELGDSALYLCASSLGASGPGNTIYFGEGSWLTVV.

This clonotype was seen a handful of times. The chain carries TRBV11-2 and TRBJ1-2, with TRBD1 as a possible D gene (5 bases). The V gene's germline CDR1 is SGHAT and CDR2 FQNNGV. Trimming shortened V by 1 base and J by 4 bases, and 10 bases separated the two germline ends. The CDR3 runs 14 residues. CDR3 residues: CASSLAAGRYGYTF. CDR3 in DNA: TGTGCCAGCAGCTTAGCCGCAGGGCGCTATGGCTACACCTTC.

This clonotype was detected many times. The chain couples TRBV20-1 to TRBJ2-5; D is tentatively TRBD1 or TRBD2 (5 bases each). The V end lost 0 bases, the J end lost 6 bases, and 8 bases lay between the germline ends. The CDR3 covers 12 residues. The germline CDR1 and CDR2 sequences are DFQATT and SNEGSKA (reference sequence). The CDR3 is CSAREGTQTQYF. In nucleotides, the CDR3 is TGCAGTGCTAGAGAGGGGACCCAGACCCAGTACTTC.

This clonotype appeared many times. V and J are TRBV28 and TRBJ2-2; weak D call: TRBD1 (6 bases). Germline V CDR1 and CDR2: MDHEN, SYDVKM. Trimming cost V 6 bases and J 5 bases, with 13 bases left between them. The CDR3 is made up of 14 amino acids. The CDR3 DNA reads as TGTGCCAGCAGGCGACAGGCTTCGACCGGGGAGCTGTTTTTT. Its translation is CASRRQASTGELFF.

In this sample, this clonotype turned up many times. The chain employs TRBV7-9 and TRBJ1-6; D gene uncertain. V was trimmed by 5 bases and J by 8 bases, leaving 13 bases between them. The CDR3 consists of 14 residues. The germline V gene encodes CDR1 SEHNR and CDR2 FQNEAQ (reference sequence). The CDR3 DNA reads as TGTGCCAGCAGCCGCAGTCCACCCGATTCACCCCTCCACTTT. Its protein product is CASSRSPPDSPLHF.

This clonotype occurred many times. The chain employs TRBV7-8 and TRBJ2-1; the match to TRBD2 covers 11 bases. The CDR3 contains 16 residues. The junction had 7 bases not matched to a gene; V was cut back by 5 bases and J by 4 bases. Germline-derived CDR1 and CDR2 are SGHVS and FQNEAQ. The CDR3 region is CASSAQTSGNYNEQFF. CDR3 in DNA: TGTGCCAGCAGCGCACAGACTAGCGGGAATTACAATGAGCAGTTCTTC.

There are many counts of this clonotype. The gene calls are TRBV20-1 and TRBJ1-5; D is ambiguous. Per germline, CDR1 DFQATT and CDR2 SNEGSKA (reference sequence). This CDR3 comprises 15 residues. Trimming stripped 2 bases from V and 0 bases from J, with 11 bases between. This CDR3 is CSARIQTHSNQPQHF. The DNA for the CDR3 is TGCAGTGCTAGAATCCAAACCCATAGCAATCAGCCCCAGCATTTT.

J is TRBJ2-1 and V is TRBV19; 9 bases fit TRBD2. The CDR3 has 15 residues. Looked up from germline, CDR1 is LNHDA and CDR2 is SQIVND (reference sequence). J gave up 4 bases and V 3 bases, and 4 bases lay outside the gene matches. As DNA, the CDR3 is TGTGCCAGTAGTATGGTGACTAGCGGTTACAATGAGCAGTTCTTC. Amino acid sequence: CASSMVTSGYNEQFF. The full variable domain, in which reference TRBV19 and TRBJ2-1 provide the parts outside the CDR3, is DGGITQSPKYLFRKEGQNVTLSCEQNLNHDAMYWYRQDPGQGLRLIYYSQIVNDFQKGDIAEGYSVSREKKESFPLTVTSAQKNPTAFYLCASSMVTSGYNEQFFGPGTRLTVL.

This clonotype was recorded many times. This sequence joins TRBV12-3 or TRBV12-4 and TRBJ1-5; no reliable D call. CDR3 length: 14 amino acids. Trimming cost V 8 bases and J 4 bases, with 15 bases left between them. CDR3 DNA: TGTGCCAGCTCCCGGGGAGGCGGGAATCAGCCCCAGCATTTT. It specifies CASSRGGGNQPQHF.

The CDR3 region has the DNA TGTGCCAGTAGTACACAGGGGGCGCGAGATACGCAGTATTTT. It is translated as CASSTQGARDTQYF. The genes are TRBV19 and TRBJ2-3; 9 bases align to TRBD1. The CDR3 runs to 14 residues. V shed 4 bases, J shed 5 bases, and the junction held 4 bases outside the gene matches. CDR1 and CDR2 from the germline V gene are LNHDA and SQIVND (reference sequence).

This clonotype was detected ten times or more. This chain joins TRBV2 and TRBJ2-2, with 7 bases identical to TRBD2. The CDR3 spans 14 residues. Germline values: CDR1 SNHLY, CDR2 FYNNEI. V was pared by 3 bases and J by 6 bases, with 4 bases of the junction left unmatched. CDR3: CASSEGGFPGELFF. The DNA for the CDR3 is TGTGCCAGCAGTGAGGGGGGGTTCCCCGGGGAGCTGTTTTTT. Filled out from reference TRBV2 and TRBJ2-2, the complete variable domain reads EPEVTQTPSHQVTQMGQEVILRCVPISNHLYFYWYRQILGQKVEFLVSFYNNEISEKSEIFDDQFSVERPDGSNFTLKIRSTKLEDSAMYFCASSEGGFPGELFFGEGSRLTVL.

This clonotype was seen at least ten times. CDR3 DNA: TGTGCCAGCAGCTTAGCGTACAGCACCTCCTACAATGAGCAGTTCTTC. Its translation: CASSLAYSTSYNEQFF. The chain is built from TRBV7-2 and TRBJ2-1; D not resolved. The CDR3 totals 16 residues. Germline CDR1 SGHTA, CDR2 FQGNSA. The V end was cut by 0 bases, the J end by 0 bases, with 9 bases between.

The chain is built from TRBV14 and TRBJ1-1, with TRBD1 matching over 8 bases. The CDR3 has 13 amino acids. Germline V gene lookup returns CDR1 SGHDN and CDR2 FVKESK. V was pared by 4 bases and J by 8 bases, with 6 bases of the junction left unmatched. CDR3 amino acids: CASSRQGNGEAFF. The CDR3, as DNA: TGTGCCAGCAGCCGACAGGGGAATGGGGAAGCTTTCTTT. Based on the CDR3 plus reference TRBV14 and TRBJ1-1, the full variable domain is EAGVTQFPSHSVIEKGQTVTLRCDPISGHDNLYWYRRVMGKEIKFLLHFVKESKQDESGMPNNRFLAERTGGTYSTLKVQPAELEDSGVYFCASSRQGNGEAFFGQGTRLTVV.

This clonotype was seen at least ten times. V gene TRBV9 combines with J gene TRBJ2-4; 7 nucleotides match TRBD2. This CDR3 has 15 residues. Germline V gives CDR1 SGDLS, CDR2 YYNGEE. After removal of 0 bases from V and 8 bases from J, the junction contained 8 bases not matched to a gene. CDR3 protein: CASSVGEGLGDIQYF. The CDR3 coding sequence is TGTGCCAGCAGCGTAGGGGAGGGCCTCGGGGACATTCAGTACTTC. Full variable domain (missing parts from reference TRBV9 and TRBJ2-4): DSGVTQTPKHLITATGQRVTLRCSPRSGDLSVYWYQQSLDQGLQFLIQYYNGEERAKGNILERFSAQQFPDLHSELNLSSLELGDSALYFCASSVGEGLGDIQYFGAGTRLSVL.

This clonotype has ten or more counts. This chain joins TRBV12-3 or TRBV12-4 and TRBJ2-1, with D perhaps TRBD2 (6 bases). With 3 bases removed from V and 15 bases from J, the gap between germline ends came to 15 bases. The CDR3 runs 12 residues. The chain's CDR3 is CASSLKAGIAFF. CDR3 nucleotides: TGTGCCAGCAGTTTGAAGGCGGGAATTGCGTTCTTC.